Described below is a single T cell receptor (beta chain) sequence and its context. Its antigen remains unknown. Germline V gene data show CDR1 as MNHNS and CDR2 as SASEGT. The CDR3 runs to 14 residues. Trimming cost V 8 bases and J 3 bases, with 17 bases left between them. The source of the sample is a study of cytomegalovirus exposure and HLA in healthy donors. Study-wide results and limits: Later analysis identified a missense DCLRE1C variant that was linked to TCR beta V- and J-gene trimming. Donors were assumed by presence/absence analyses to have roughly uniform sequencing depth. Information on immune exposure was restricted to one variable (CMV serostatus).

It was with 60 Vbeta and 13 Jbeta primers that the PCR ran. The data were produced by immunoSEQ multiplex PCR, yet TCRdb's version contains in-frame clones alone and is incomplete. The sample shows 200,000 or so clones, and roughly 0.74% sits with its ten largest clones. The sample consisted of PBMCs. The rearrangement joins TRBV6-1 to TRBJ2-7; maybe TRBD1 (6 bases). This TCR was recovered from a boy aged 5-17 years in good health and CMV-seronegative. The CDR3 region is CASLSGQNLYEQYF. Here the CDR3 DNA reads TGTGCCAGCCTTTCAGGACAGAACCTCTACGAGCAGTACTTC.